This T cell receptor beta chain was sequenced in a study of T cells after yellow fever vaccination. V was shortened by 7 bases and J by 5 bases, with 20 bases between the two germline ends. The CDR3 length is 14 residues. The germline V gene encodes CDR1 SQVTM and CDR2 ANQGSEA. This clonotype was seen many times. Its antigen is not identified. General study points: A weaker but faster secondary response was observed, peaking on day 5 versus 15.

A process of 5'RACE template switching, which added a universal primer site and UMIs, was used to make TCR cDNA. From the 5' RACE reads, TCRdb called clonotypes with MiXCR, one entry per CDR3 protein. The data hold about 210,000 distinct CDR3 sequences, with roughly 6.8% observed a single time. The sequenced sample was CD4+ T cells sorted from PBMCs, obtained on the day of the yellow fever booster vaccination. The rearrangement links TRBV29-1 to TRBJ2-5; a possible D gene is TRBD2 (7 bases). This clonotype was sampled from a man aged 25 to 40 who received the YFV17D yellow fever vaccine. This CDR3 is CSARGAALKETQYF. The CDR3 DNA reads as TGCAGCGCCCGGGGGGCGGCTCTGAAGGAGACCCAGTACTTC. Combining the CDR3 with reference TRBV29-1 and TRBJ2-5 gives the whole variable domain SAVISQKPSRDICQRGTSLTIQCQVDSQVTMMFWYRQQPGQSLTLIATANQGSEATYESGFVIDKFPISRPNLTFSTLTVSNMSPEDSSIYLCSARGAALKETQYFGPGTRLLVL.